A selection of T cell receptor beta chains follows, all from one sample in a study of T cell repertoires in cytomegalovirus infection. MiXCR was run by TCRdb on the reads, yielding one entry per CDR3 protein. The sample includes roughly 300,000 distinct CDR3 sequences, about 25% of them seen just once. The sequenced sample consisted of PBMCs. The receptor set was obtained from a human donor in good health (CMV status not recorded). Some clones in this sample may be carry-over from other donors' samples. Each CDR3 is given with its conserved first and last residue. D genes are given only for firm matches. Rows may omit the clone size; those that give it use once, few, many or a size class.

v_call: TRBV12-3/TRBV12-4
j_call: TRBJ2-1
d_call: -
clone_size: many
cdr3_nt: TGTGCCAGCAGTTTAGTCAACGTAGTCCAAGATAAGCAGTTCTTC
cdr3_aa: CASSLVNVVQDKQFF

v_call: TRBV6-2/TRBV6-3
j_call: TRBJ2-3
d_call: TRBD1
clone_size: -
cdr3_nt: TGTGCCAGCAGAGGGACAGGGGGGAGAGATACGCAGTATTTT
cdr3_aa: CASRGTGGRDTQYF

v_call: TRBV11-2
j_call: TRBJ2-7
d_call: -
clone_size: -
cdr3_nt: TGTGCCAGCAGCCTTGGAGGATACAGACTGTCCTACGAGCAGTACTTC
cdr3_aa: CASSLGGYRLSYEQYF

v_call: TRBV7-2
j_call: TRBJ2-4
d_call: -
clone_size: -
cdr3_nt: TGTGCCAGCAGCCTCGAGGGGTCACAGGGGGGGGTCATTCAGTACTTC
cdr3_aa: CASSLEGSQGGVIQYF

v_call: TRBV7-7
j_call: TRBJ2-1
d_call: TRBD2
clone_size: -
cdr3_nt: TGTGCCAGCAGTCTTAGCGGGAGGTTCAATGAGCAGTTCTTC
cdr3_aa: CASSLSGRFNEQFF

v_call: TRBV20-1
j_call: TRBJ2-3
d_call: -
clone_size: -
cdr3_nt: TGCAGTGCTCGCTGGGAGGGGGCCTCTGGCACAGATACGCAGTATTTT
cdr3_aa: CSARWEGASGTDTQYF

v_call: TRBV28
j_call: TRBJ2-3
d_call: TRBD2
clone_size: -
cdr3_nt: TGTGCCAGCAGTTTGTCTCGTAGCGGGAGTAATACGCAGTATTTT
cdr3_aa: CASSLSRSGSNTQYF

v_call: TRBV7-2
j_call: TRBJ2-7
d_call: -
clone_size: -
cdr3_nt: TGTGCCAGCAGCTTAGGCGTCGCCTACGAGCAGTACTTC
cdr3_aa: CASSLGVAYEQYF

v_call: TRBV7-2
j_call: TRBJ1-1
d_call: -
clone_size: -
cdr3_nt: TGTGCCAGCAGCTTAGCGCGTAGGGGAGGGACTGAAGCTTTCTTT
cdr3_aa: CASSLARRGGTEAFF

v_call: TRBV5-4
j_call: TRBJ2-1
d_call: -
clone_size: -
cdr3_nt: TGTGCCAGCAGCTTGTTGGCCGGACACAATGAGCAGTTCTTC
cdr3_aa: CASSLLAGHNEQFF

v_call: TRBV5-5
j_call: TRBJ1-2
d_call: TRBD1
clone_size: -
cdr3_nt: TGTGCCAGCAGCTTGGTCTCGCAGGGGGGAGGCTACACCTTC
cdr3_aa: CASSLVSQGGGYTF

v_call: TRBV5-6
j_call: TRBJ1-5
d_call: -
clone_size: few
cdr3_nt: TGTGCCAGCAGCTTTGGACACGGTAATCAGCCCCAGCATTTT
cdr3_aa: CASSFGHGNQPQHF

v_call: TRBV7-9
j_call: TRBJ2-1
d_call: -
clone_size: many
cdr3_nt: TGTGCCAGCAGCGATAACTTCAGGGGTGGTGAGCAGTTCTTC
cdr3_aa: CASSDNFRGGEQFF

v_call: TRBV14
j_call: TRBJ2-7
d_call: -
clone_size: -
cdr3_nt: TGTGCCAGCAGCCCCCAGTTCTATTCCGACGAGCAGTACTTC
cdr3_aa: CASSPQFYSDEQYF

v_call: TRBV2
j_call: TRBJ2-2
d_call: -
clone_size: few
cdr3_nt: TGTGCCAGCAGTGCGGGTGCAGGGACGAACACCGGGGAGCTGTTTTTT
cdr3_aa: CASSAGAGTNTGELFF

v_call: TRBV24-1
j_call: TRBJ2-1
d_call: TRBD1
clone_size: -
cdr3_nt: TGTGCCACCGGGCAGGGGGCGCTTGATGAGCAGTTCTTC
cdr3_aa: CATGQGALDEQFF

v_call: TRBV6-1
j_call: TRBJ2-6
d_call: -
clone_size: few
cdr3_nt: TGTGCCAGCAGCTTCCCTTGGAGGGACCCCTCTGGGGCCAACGTCCTGACTTTC
cdr3_aa: CASSFPWRDPSGANVLTF

v_call: TRBV5-1
j_call: TRBJ2-2
d_call: -
clone_size: -
cdr3_nt: TGCGCCAGCAGCTTGGAGGCAGGGACCACCGGGGAGCTGTTTTTT
cdr3_aa: CASSLEAGTTGELFF

v_call: TRBV28
j_call: TRBJ2-1
d_call: -
clone_size: many
cdr3_nt: TGTGCCAGCAGTTCGACAACTAATGAGCAGTTCTTC
cdr3_aa: CASSSTTNEQFF

v_call: TRBV20-1
j_call: TRBJ1-6
d_call: -
clone_size: -
cdr3_nt: TGCAGTGCTAGAGATCTCTCAGCCTCTTTCCCCCTCCACTTT
cdr3_aa: CSARDLSASFPLHF

v_call: TRBV7-2
j_call: TRBJ2-2
d_call: TRBD2
clone_size: many
cdr3_nt: TGTGCCAGCAGCATTTTACTAGCGGGAGCGATCACCGGGGAGCTGTTTTTT
cdr3_aa: CASSILLAGAITGELFF

v_call: TRBV12-3/TRBV12-4
j_call: TRBJ2-7
d_call: -
clone_size: -
cdr3_nt: TGTGCCAGCTGTTTAATGACCAGGGCCGAGCAGTACTTC
cdr3_aa: CASCLMTRAEQYF

v_call: TRBV7-2
j_call: TRBJ2-7
d_call: -
clone_size: many
cdr3_nt: TGTGCCAGCAGCCTCCTAGAGGGCGAGCAGTACTTC
cdr3_aa: CASSLLEGEQYF

v_call: TRBV20-1
j_call: TRBJ2-1
d_call: -
clone_size: -
cdr3_nt: TGCAGTGCCCACGCACAGTCGCACAATGAGCAGTTCTTC
cdr3_aa: CSAHAQSHNEQFF

v_call: TRBV7-9
j_call: TRBJ1-5
d_call: -
clone_size: -
cdr3_nt: TGTGCCAGCAGCTTAAGCTGGGGAGATCAGCCCCAGCATTTT
cdr3_aa: CASSLSWGDQPQHF

v_call: TRBV10-3
j_call: TRBJ1-5
d_call: -
clone_size: once
cdr3_nt: TGTGCCATCAGTGAAAAAGGGGGGCAGCCCCAGCATTTT
cdr3_aa: CAISEKGGQPQHF

v_call: TRBV7-9
j_call: TRBJ1-5
d_call: TRBD1
clone_size: many
cdr3_nt: TGTGCCAGCAGCCGCGACCCTACAGGGGGCGTCAGTCAGCCCCAGCATTTT
cdr3_aa: CASSRDPTGGVSQPQHF

v_call: TRBV6-2/TRBV6-3
j_call: TRBJ2-1
d_call: -
clone_size: -
cdr3_nt: TGTGCCAGCAGTTACTCAAGGGGTTCGCAGTTCTTC
cdr3_aa: CASSYSRGSQFF

v_call: TRBV28
j_call: TRBJ2-1
d_call: TRBD2
clone_size: -
cdr3_nt: TGTGCCAGCGTGACTAGCGGGAGCCTCAATGAGCAGTTCTTC
cdr3_aa: CASVTSGSLNEQFF

v_call: TRBV7-6
j_call: TRBJ2-5
d_call: TRBD2
clone_size: many
cdr3_nt: TGTGCCAGCAGCTTAGTTGGCGGGGGGGGAGAGACCCAGTACTTC
cdr3_aa: CASSLVGGGGETQYF

v_call: TRBV7-2
j_call: TRBJ2-5
d_call: -
clone_size: few
cdr3_nt: TGTGCCAGCAGCTTCAGCAGCGGAGGACAAGAGACCCAGTACTTC
cdr3_aa: CASSFSSGGQETQYF

v_call: TRBV7-2
j_call: TRBJ1-2
d_call: -
clone_size: many
cdr3_nt: TGTGCCAGCAGCATTTCTTGGGGTCTTAACTATGGCTACACCTTC
cdr3_aa: CASSISWGLNYGYTF

v_call: TRBV6-2/TRBV6-3
j_call: TRBJ2-1
d_call: -
clone_size: -
cdr3_nt: TGTGCCAGCAGTTACTCTCCCTACAATGAGCAGTTCTTC
cdr3_aa: CASSYSPYNEQFF

v_call: TRBV20-1
j_call: TRBJ1-3
d_call: -
clone_size: few
cdr3_nt: TGCAGTGCTAGTCGCCCACTCTTTGGGTCCGGAAACACCATATATTTT
cdr3_aa: CSASRPLFGSGNTIYF

v_call: TRBV5-4
j_call: TRBJ2-1
d_call: TRBD2
clone_size: -
cdr3_nt: TGTGCCAGCAGCTTCGGGACTAGCGGTAGCAATGAGCAGTTCTTC
cdr3_aa: CASSFGTSGSNEQFF

v_call: TRBV24-1
j_call: TRBJ2-1
d_call: -
clone_size: few
cdr3_nt: TGTGCCACCAGTGCCTCGGAAAGGTTTAACAATGAGCAGTTCTTC
cdr3_aa: CATSASERFNNEQFF

v_call: TRBV28
j_call: TRBJ1-6
d_call: -
clone_size: few
cdr3_nt: TGTGCCACCTACACAGGTGACTTGTCACCCCTCCACTTT
cdr3_aa: CATYTGDLSPLHF

v_call: TRBV7-2
j_call: TRBJ2-5
d_call: TRBD1
clone_size: -
cdr3_nt: TGTGCCAGCAGCCTGGACAGGGGGTCGACCCAGTACTTC
cdr3_aa: CASSLDRGSTQYF

v_call: TRBV28
j_call: TRBJ1-3
d_call: -
clone_size: many
cdr3_nt: TGTGCCAGCAGTTCGAGGACGGGGTACTCTGGAAACACCATATATTTT
cdr3_aa: CASSSRTGYSGNTIYF

v_call: TRBV7-2
j_call: TRBJ2-2
d_call: -
clone_size: many
cdr3_nt: TGTGCCAGCATCCCTCCGGGGAACACGAACACCGGGGAGCTGTTTTTT
cdr3_aa: CASIPPGNTNTGELFF

v_call: TRBV27
j_call: TRBJ2-7
d_call: TRBD1
clone_size: -
cdr3_nt: TGTGCCAGCAGTTCCCGGACAGGGACGCCCTACGAGCAGTACTTC
cdr3_aa: CASSSRTGTPYEQYF

v_call: TRBV28
j_call: TRBJ2-5
d_call: TRBD2
clone_size: -
cdr3_nt: TGTGCCAGCAGTCTCCCTCTAGCGGCACAAGAGACCCAGTACTTC
cdr3_aa: CASSLPLAAQETQYF

v_call: TRBV5-1
j_call: TRBJ1-2
d_call: -
clone_size: -
cdr3_nt: TGCGCCAGCAGCTTGTTTCAGGCCACCTATGGCTACACCTTC
cdr3_aa: CASSLFQATYGYTF

v_call: TRBV28
j_call: TRBJ2-3
d_call: -
clone_size: -
cdr3_nt: TGTGCCGCGATAGCCGCCACGACTTTAGGAACGCAGTATTTT
cdr3_aa: CAAIAATTLGTQYF

v_call: TRBV3-1
j_call: TRBJ1-1
d_call: -
clone_size: -
cdr3_nt: TGTGCCAGCAGCCAAGCGGGGGGGAGCACTGAAGCTTTCTTT
cdr3_aa: CASSQAGGSTEAFF

v_call: TRBV12-3/TRBV12-4
j_call: TRBJ2-2
d_call: -
clone_size: -
cdr3_nt: TGTGCCAGCAGTTCGCTTAATACGAACACCGGGGAGCTGTTTTTT
cdr3_aa: CASSSLNTNTGELFF

v_call: TRBV7-9
j_call: TRBJ2-3
d_call: -
clone_size: once
cdr3_nt: TGTGCCAGCAGCCGTCTCAGCACAGATACGCAGTATTTT
cdr3_aa: CASSRLSTDTQYF

v_call: TRBV5-6
j_call: TRBJ2-3
d_call: -
clone_size: -
cdr3_nt: TGTGCCAGCAGCTTACGGGTCCCCACAGATACGCAGTATTTT
cdr3_aa: CASSLRVPTDTQYF

v_call: TRBV7-6
j_call: TRBJ2-1
d_call: -
clone_size: few
cdr3_nt: TGTGCCAGCAGCTTAGTCGGGGGAGATCCTAGCTACAATGAGCAGTTCTTC
cdr3_aa: CASSLVGGDPSYNEQFF

v_call: TRBV7-8
j_call: TRBJ2-3
d_call: TRBD2
clone_size: few
cdr3_nt: TGTGCCAGCAGCCACACCATGGGGACTAGTCGCACAGATACGCAGTATTTT
cdr3_aa: CASSHTMGTSRTDTQYF

v_call: TRBV5-5
j_call: TRBJ1-6
d_call: TRBD1
clone_size: few
cdr3_nt: TGTGCCAGCAGCCCCAGGGGGGGATATAATTCACCCCTCCACTTT
cdr3_aa: CASSPRGGYNSPLHF

v_call: TRBV7-2
j_call: TRBJ2-3
d_call: TRBD1
clone_size: -
cdr3_nt: TGTGCCAGCAGAAACAGGGGGCAGGCGGCAGATACGCAGTATTTT
cdr3_aa: CASRNRGQAADTQYF

v_call: TRBV7-2
j_call: TRBJ2-1
d_call: TRBD2
clone_size: -
cdr3_nt: TGTGCCAGCAGCTTAGTATCTAGCGGGAGTGTCAATGAGCAGTTCTTC
cdr3_aa: CASSLVSSGSVNEQFF

v_call: TRBV7-2
j_call: TRBJ1-4
d_call: -
clone_size: few
cdr3_nt: TGTGCCAGCAGCCCGAGCTCAGCAACTAATGAAAAACTGTTTTTT
cdr3_aa: CASSPSSATNEKLFF

v_call: TRBV12-3/TRBV12-4
j_call: TRBJ1-4
d_call: -
clone_size: many
cdr3_nt: TGTGCCAGCAGTTCTCCCCCGGGACAAAATAATGAAAAACTGTTTTTT
cdr3_aa: CASSSPPGQNNEKLFF

v_call: TRBV28
j_call: TRBJ2-1
d_call: TRBD2
clone_size: few
cdr3_nt: TGTGCCAGCAGTTTCGATCCGATTCTAGCGGGAATGACTCGACGAAGAAACAATGAGCAGTTCTTC
cdr3_aa: CASSFDPILAGMTRRRNNEQFF

v_call: TRBV20-1
j_call: TRBJ2-7
d_call: TRBD1
clone_size: once
cdr3_nt: TGCAGTGTCGCCGGGACAGGTCTTCACGAGCAGTACTTC
cdr3_aa: CSVAGTGLHEQYF

v_call: TRBV20-1
j_call: TRBJ2-1
d_call: TRBD2
clone_size: few
cdr3_nt: TGCAGTGCTAGACTCGGGGGGGGATACAATGAGCAGTTCTTC
cdr3_aa: CSARLGGGYNEQFF